A selection of T cell receptor beta chains follows, all from one sample in a study of CD4 T cells in relation to SARS-CoV-2 and coronaviruses. Only in-frame clones appear in the TCRdb table, and some are missing; sequencing was by immunoSEQ multiplex PCR. The sample yields 20,000 or so clones, around 70% seen once. No antigen has been assigned to these receptors. The sequenced sample was CD4+ T cells from PBMCs, cultured in vitro. The receptors shown here come from a human donor in good health. The CDR3 runs from the conserved cysteine through the conserved F or W. Each record gives: CDR3 length, V gene, J gene, CDR3 protein.

14,TRBV5-1,TRBJ2-3,CASSYSGREDTQYF
14,TRBV29-1,TRBJ2-1,CSVERQDSYNEQFF
13,TRBV6-5,TRBJ1-2,CASSSPGTGDYTF
16,TRBV19,TRBJ2-3,CASSIAGRQGGNTQYF
14,TRBV27,TRBJ2-7,CASSPGTPSYEQYF
14,TRBV29-1,TRBJ2-3,CSVDKTGDTDTQYF
12,TRBV10-2,TRBJ2-1,CASSDNLNEQFF
15,TRBV27,TRBJ2-2,CASTPLSGNTGELFF
14,TRBV6-5,TRBJ2-7,CASRPTSGNYEQYF
16,TRBV11-2,TRBJ1-4,CASRTLTVIRSEKLFF
14,TRBV13,TRBJ1-2,CASSPNKQGRGYTF
16,TRBV3-1/TRBV3-2,TRBJ2-7,CASSQVRTGLFYEQYF
12,TRBV12-3/TRBV12-4,TRBJ1-2,CASSHQTGGYTF
17,TRBV5-1,TRBJ2-3,CASSLGTSGRATDTQYF
13,TRBV7-6,TRBJ1-1,CASSRTRDTEAFF
14,TRBV6-5,TRBJ1-2,CASRAGGDNYGYTF
13,TRBV18,TRBJ2-1,CASSPNTHNEQFF
14,TRBV7-7,TRBJ2-1,CASSLGLAGGEQFF
15,TRBV5-8,TRBJ2-1,CASSLLAGGPDEQFF
19,TRBV6-2/TRBV6-3,TRBJ1-1,CASSYGDGRQWGRNTEAFF
13,TRBV7-9,TRBJ2-2,CASSPGVTGELFF
12,TRBV12-3/TRBV12-4,TRBJ2-3,CASSSSTDTQYF
15,TRBV7-9,TRBJ2-1,CASSLASGAYNEQFF
12,TRBV21-1,TRBJ1-2,CASKGQNYGYTF
15,TRBV10-2,TRBJ1-1,CASRDKTGGKTEAFF